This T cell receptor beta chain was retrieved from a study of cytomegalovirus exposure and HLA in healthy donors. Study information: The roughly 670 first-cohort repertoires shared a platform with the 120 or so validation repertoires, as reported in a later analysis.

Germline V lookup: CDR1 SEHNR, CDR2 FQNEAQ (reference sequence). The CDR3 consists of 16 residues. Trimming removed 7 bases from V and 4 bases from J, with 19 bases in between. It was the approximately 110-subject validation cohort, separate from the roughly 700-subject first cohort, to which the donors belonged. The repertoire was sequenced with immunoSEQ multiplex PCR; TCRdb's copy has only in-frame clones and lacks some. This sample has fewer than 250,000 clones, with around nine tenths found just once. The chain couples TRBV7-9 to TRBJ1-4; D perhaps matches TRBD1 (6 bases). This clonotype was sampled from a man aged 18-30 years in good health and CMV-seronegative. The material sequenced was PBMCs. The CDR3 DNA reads TGTGCCAGCATGCTGGGAATCAGGGGAAATAATGAAAAACTGTTTTTT. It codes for CASMLGIRGNNEKLFF.